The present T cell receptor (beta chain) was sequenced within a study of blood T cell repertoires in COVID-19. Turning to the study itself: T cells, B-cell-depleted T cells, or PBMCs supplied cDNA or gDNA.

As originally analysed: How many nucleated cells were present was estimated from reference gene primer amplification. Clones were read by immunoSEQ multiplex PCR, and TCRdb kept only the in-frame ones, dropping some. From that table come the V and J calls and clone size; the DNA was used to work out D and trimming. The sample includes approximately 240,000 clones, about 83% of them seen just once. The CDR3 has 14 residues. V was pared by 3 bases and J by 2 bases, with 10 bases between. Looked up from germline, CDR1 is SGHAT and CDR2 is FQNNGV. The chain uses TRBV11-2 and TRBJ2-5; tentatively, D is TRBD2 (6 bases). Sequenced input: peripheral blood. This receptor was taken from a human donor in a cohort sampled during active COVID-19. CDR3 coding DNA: TGTGCCAGCAGCTTGGGCGGGAATCAAGAGACCCAGTACTTC. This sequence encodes CASSLGGNQETQYF. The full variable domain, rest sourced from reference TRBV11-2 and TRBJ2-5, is EAGVAQSPRYKIIEKRQSVAFWCNPISGHATLYWYQQILGQGPKLLIQFQNNGVVDDSQLPKDRFSAERLKGVDSTLKIQPAKLEDSAVYLCASSLGGNQETQYFGPGTRLLVL.